The 32 T cell receptor beta chains below come from one sample, sequenced in a study of neurological immune-mediated disorders (dated by TCRdb to about 2019). The time point label, as the study defines it: longitudinal time-point 3. The library was prepared using 5' RACE. Sequencing was carried out with an Illumina HiSeq 2500. The raw public data were reprocessed by TCRdb itself: fastp quality trimming at Q25, MiXCR clonotype calling, in-frame beta chains only. A single entry per CDR3 protein holds the most common genes and DNA from its merged rows. The sample records 53,000 or so distinct CDR3 sequences, 7.5% to 9.5% of which are singletons. Over 1.5% of the sample is in the top ten clones. Input material: PBMCs. Receptor source: a woman between 40 and 55 years old in good health.

The chain employs TRBV30 and TRBJ1-1; D possibly corresponds to TRBD1 (6 bases). This CDR3 spans 14 amino acids. From germline, CDR1 is GTSNPN and CDR2 SVGIG (reference sequence). V was shortened by 4 bases and J by 4 bases, with 16 bases between the two germline ends. CDR3 sequence (DNA): TGTGCCTGGAATCACTTAGGGGGGACCACTGAAGCTTTCTTT. Its translation is CAWNHLGGTTEAFF.

Notes on this clonotype: This may come from a read error, since a much larger clone is one base off. For the CDR3, the DNA is TGTGCCAGCAAGACGACTGGGGGGGCTGAAGCTTTCTTT. Translation gives CASKTTGGAEAFF. This chain connects TRBV11-2 to TRBJ1-1; a weak D match, TRBD1 (5 bases). This CDR3 has 13 residues. Germline loops: CDR1 SGHAT, CDR2 FQNNGV. V was pared by 7 bases and J by 6 bases, with 15 bases between.

There are many counts of this clonotype. This rearrangement joins TRBV7-2 to TRBJ2-3; D is undetermined. The germline V gene has CDR1 SGHTA and CDR2 FQGNSA. V lost 5 bases and J 1 base, leaving 10 bases between the germline ends. The CDR3 is 14 residues long. The CDR3 protein is CASSRFGGTDTQYF. As DNA, the CDR3 is TGTGCCAGCAGCCGTTTCGGAGGCACAGATACGCAGTATTTT. The whole variable domain, filled in from reference TRBV7-2 and TRBJ2-3, reads GAGVSQSPSNKVTEKGKDVELRCDPISGHTALYWYRQSLGQGLEFLIYFQGNSAPDKSGLPSDRFSAERTGGSVSTLTIQRTQQEDSAVYLCASSRFGGTDTQYFGPGTRLTVL.

This clonotype has ten or more counts. The gene calls are TRBV13 and TRBJ2-7; the D gene is possibly TRBD1 (5 bases). The CDR3 consists of 14 residues. The V end lost 5 bases, the J end lost 3 bases, and 14 bases lay between the germline ends. The germline gives CDR1 PRHDT, CDR2 FYEKMQ (reference sequence). CDR3 in amino acids: CASSLPEQGYEQYF. The CDR3 DNA reads as TGTGCCAGCAGCCTCCCGGAGCAGGGCTACGAGCAGTACTTC.

This clonotype was counted many times. The V call is TRBV5-1, the J call TRBJ2-5; 7 nucleotides line up with TRBD2. CDR1 and CDR2 from the germline V gene are SGHRS and YFSETQ. Losses at the gene ends were 4 bases for V and 2 bases for J; bases not matched to a gene: 8. The CDR3 spans 15 residues. CDR3 coding DNA: TGCGCCAGCAGCGGGCGGACGGGGGGTCAAGAGACCCAGTACTTC. The encoded protein is CASSGRTGGQETQYF.

This clonotype came up many times. The chain combines TRBV7-2 with TRBJ2-2; TRBD1 matches 8 bases. The germline gives CDR1 SGHTA, CDR2 FQGNSA. V shed 4 bases, J shed 8 bases, and the junction held 9 bases outside the gene matches. The CDR3 contains 15 residues. The CDR3 reads CASSSPRGLSGELFF. The CDR3, as DNA: TGTGCCAGCAGCTCCCCCAGGGGGCTTTCTGGGGAGCTGTTTTTT. Full variable domain (outside the CDR3, taken from reference TRBV7-2 and TRBJ2-2): GAGVSQSPSNKVTEKGKDVELRCDPISGHTALYWYRQSLGQGLEFLIYFQGNSAPDKSGLPSDRFSAERTGGSVSTLTIQRTQQEDSAVYLCASSSPRGLSGELFFGEGSRLTVL.

This clonotype has ten or more counts. V and J are TRBV5-1 and TRBJ1-6; 9 bases are shared with TRBD1. CDR1 and CDR2 (germline): SGHRS, YFSETQ. The CDR3 consists of 15 residues. The junction had 6 bases not matched to a gene; V was cut back by 4 bases and J by 7 bases. The DNA for the CDR3 is TGCGCCAGCAGCCTGGGACAGGGTGGCAATTCACCCCTCCACTTT. Protein: CASSLGQGGNSPLHF.

This clonotype was picked up many times. The V call is TRBV2, the J call TRBJ1-1; TRBD1 might be the D (5 bases). The CDR3 has 16 amino acids. Trimming pared 2 bases from V and 1 base from J, leaving 14 bases between. Germline assignment: CDR1 SNHLY and CDR2 FYNNEI. DNA of the CDR3: TGTGCCAGCAGTGAACTTGGCGGGGGTACGAACACTGAAGCTTTCTTT. This codes for CASSELGGGTNTEAFF.

This clonotype has a count of ten or more. This chain uses TRBV27 with TRBJ1-1; D is unresolved. V lost 0 bases and J lost 1, with 9 bases in between. Germline CDR1 is MNHEY and CDR2 is SMNVEV (reference sequence). CDR3 length: 15 amino acids. DNA of the CDR3: TGTGCCAGCAGTTTATCGTCCGTCGGGAACACTGAAGCTTTCTTT. Amino acid sequence: CASSLSSVGNTEAFF.

This clonotype is a singleton in its sample. This may come from a read error, since a much larger clone is one base off. The chain is built from TRBV4-1 and TRBJ2-7; D ambiguous. This CDR3 has 16 residues. Germline V gives CDR1 MGHRA, CDR2 YSYEKL. CDR3 coding DNA: TGCGCCGGCAGCCAAGATTACAGCAGGCTGAGGAACGAGCAGTACTTC. Amino acids: CAGSQDYSRLRNEQYF.

This clonotype was seen at least ten times. The chain carries TRBV10-2 and TRBJ2-1; possibly TRBD2 for D (8 bases). The CDR3 contains 15 residues. V was clipped by 4 bases and J by 14 bases, with 24 bases between them. Germline V gene sequence: CDR1 WSHSY, CDR2 SAAADI. Written as DNA, the CDR3 is TGCGCCAGCAGTGTAAGCCAAGGGGGCTCCGGGGGGGAGTTCTTC. Amino acids: CASSVSQGGSGGEFF.

This clonotype turned up a few times. The genes are TRBV4-1 and TRBJ2-1, with TRBD2 matching over 7 bases. Germline CDR1 MGHRA, CDR2 YSYEKL. This CDR3 is 16 amino acids long. V lost 1 base to trimming and J lost 5 bases; unmatched junction nucleotides: 8. In nucleotides, the CDR3 is TGCGCCAGCAGCCAAGTGGGGCGGGAGTCCCACAATGAGCAGTTCTTC. Its translation is CASSQVGRESHNEQFF.

This clonotype was observed many times. CDR3 amino acids: CASSLGGYGYTF. DNA for the CDR3: TGTGCCAGCAGCCTAGGAGGCTATGGCTACACCTTC. This chain joins TRBV3-1 and TRBJ1-2, with unresolved D. The CDR3 runs 12 residues. Trimming took 4 bases from V and 4 from J, leaving 7 bases between them. Germline V lookup: CDR1 LGHDT, CDR2 YNNKEL (reference sequence).

This clonotype was found many times. The chain combines TRBV7-2 with TRBJ2-2, with D perhaps TRBD2 (6 bases). The CDR3 runs to 16 residues. V lost 2 bases and J lost 7, with 17 bases in between. Per the germline V gene, CDR1 is SGHTA and CDR2 is FQGNSA. Written as DNA, the CDR3 is TGTGCCAGCAGCTTATCCCAGGGAGGATCTGGCGGGGAGCTGTTTTTT. Protein product: CASSLSQGGSGGELFF.

This clonotype was counted ten times or more. The chain has TRBV24-1 and TRBJ2-5; TRBD1 might be the D (6 bases). This CDR3 spans 14 amino acids. V lost 4 bases and J 5 bases, leaving 13 bases between the germline ends. Germline V gene lookup returns CDR1 KGHDR and CDR2 SFDVKD. CDR3 DNA sequence: TGTGCCACCAGTGACCGCAGGGGTGTGGAGACCCAGTACTTC. Translation gives CATSDRRGVETQYF.

The rearrangement links TRBV12-3 or TRBV12-4 to TRBJ2-1, with D tentatively TRBD1 or TRBD2 (7 bases each). With 3 bases removed from V and 7 bases from J, the gap between germline ends came to 28 bases. The CDR3 extends over 19 amino acids. CDR3 residues: CASSFGGWERGRGQNEQFF. Here the CDR3 DNA reads TGTGCCAGCAGTTTTGGAGGGTGGGAGAGGGGGAGGGGGCAAAATGAGCAGTTCTTC.

This clonotype came up many times. The CDR3 sequence: CASSFPVGQGRSHTIYF. DNA of the CDR3: TGTGCCAGCAGTTTTCCGGTTGGGCAGGGGAGATCCCACACCATATATTTT. The chain has TRBV12-3 or TRBV12-4 and TRBJ1-3, with a possible D match to TRBD1 (6 bases). Trimming stripped 3 bases from V and 8 bases from J, with 23 bases between. The CDR3 length is 17 residues.

Many counts were recorded for this clonotype. One end of the junction varies from germline; a read error may be responsible. The V call is TRBV5-1, the J call TRBJ2-1; D unclear. Germline V gene data show CDR1 as SGHRS and CDR2 as YFSETQ. CDR3 size: 12 residues. In DNA, the CDR3 is TGTGCCAGCAGCCTCGGCAGCAATGAGCAGTTCTTC. Protein: CASSLGSNEQFF.

This clonotype was seen repeatedly, ten times or more. For the CDR3, the DNA is TGCAGTGCTAGACTCAGCCAGGACACCATATATTTT. As protein: CSARLSQDTIYF. The V and J genes are TRBV20-1 and TRBJ1-3; D gene ambiguous. V gave up 2 bases and J gave up 8 bases, with 10 bases separating them. Germline CDR1 is DFQATT and CDR2 is SNEGSKA (reference sequence). This CDR3 region has 12 residues.

The table lists this clonotype with many counts. The chain has TRBV12-3 or TRBV12-4 and TRBJ2-2; 7 bases line up with TRBD1. V trimming: 6 bases; J trimming: 2 bases; junction bases outside the gene matches: 9. The CDR3 runs to 16 residues. CDR3 sequence reads: CASSNDRVLNTGELFF. CDR3 DNA sequence: TGTGCCAGCAGCAACGACAGGGTTCTTAACACCGGGGAGCTGTTTTTT.

At least ten counts were recorded for this clonotype. The V gene is TRBV5-5, the J gene TRBJ2-5; D is uncertain. Germline loops: CDR1 SGHKS, CDR2 YYEKEE (reference sequence). The CDR3 has 11 amino acids. Trimming removed 2 bases at V and 7 bases at J, with 6 bases between. CDR3 residues: CASSFPGTQYF. The CDR3 DNA sequence: TGTGCCAGCAGCTTTCCGGGGACCCAGTACTTC. Complete variable domain (other parts from reference TRBV5-5 and TRBJ2-5): DAGVTQSPTHLIKTRGQQVTLRCSPISGHKSVSWYQQVLGQGPQFIFQYYEKEERGRGNFPDRFSARQFPNYSSELNVNALLLGDSALYLCASSFPGTQYFGPGTRLLVL.

This clonotype was observed at least ten times. The chain employs TRBV5-1 and TRBJ1-2, with a weak D call TRBD1 (5 bases). CDR1 and CDR2 from the germline V gene are SGHRS and YFSETQ. This CDR3 comprises 13 residues. The ends were cut back, 3 bases at V and 2 bases at J, with 8 bases in the middle. CDR3 loop: CASSWSGNYGYTF. The DNA of the CDR3 is TGCGCCAGCAGCTGGTCAGGGAACTATGGCTACACCTTC.

This clonotype was observed many times. The J gene is TRBJ1-3, the V gene TRBV7-2; D is unresolved. The V and J ends lost 5 bases and 2 bases respectively, with 19 bases between them. CDR3 length equals 17 residues. In germline, CDR1 is SGHTA, CDR2 FQGNSA. CDR3 DNA sequence: TGTGCCAGCAGCCTTCAGTTGCAATGGAGAACTGGAAACACCATATATTTT. It specifies CASSLQLQWRTGNTIYF.

This clonotype showed up many times. The V and J genes are TRBV5-1 and TRBJ1-1, with D hard to call. Germline CDR1 reads SGHRS; CDR2 reads YFSETQ. V lost 0 bases and J 3 bases, leaving 9 bases between the germline ends. CDR3 length: 14 amino acids. This CDR3 reads CASSLVVGDTEAFF. CDR3 coding DNA: TGCGCCAGCAGCTTGGTTGTCGGTGACACTGAAGCTTTCTTT.

The chain combines TRBV6-2 or TRBV6-3 with TRBJ1-5, with TRBD1 matching over 7 bases. Germline V lookup: CDR1 MNHEY, CDR2 SVGEGT. V was pared by 5 bases and J by 7 bases, with 14 bases of the junction left unmatched. This CDR3 is built from 16 residues. The CDR3 protein is CASSGDRQGRVQPQHF. In nucleotides, the CDR3 is TGTGCCAGCAGTGGAGATCGACAGGGTAGGGTCCAGCCCCAGCATTTT.

This clonotype was counted many times. The rearrangement links TRBV7-6 to TRBJ1-1, with D maybe TRBD1 (6 bases). This CDR3 has 14 residues. With 1 base removed from V and 1 base from J, the gap between germline ends came to 7 bases. Germline lookup yields CDR1 SGHVS and CDR2 FNYEAQ. The CDR3 DNA sequence: TGTGCCAGCAGCTTAGGGGGGCAGAACACTGAAGCTTTCTTT. The encoded protein is CASSLGGQNTEAFF.

This clonotype was observed at least ten times. This rearrangement joins TRBV12-3 or TRBV12-4 to TRBJ1-2; possible D gene TRBD1, 6 bases. V shed 5 bases and J shed 4 bases, with 17 bases lying between them. The CDR3 sequence is 15 residues long. CDR3 loop: CASSLFPGHPYGYTF. The CDR3 coding sequence is TGTGCCAGCAGTCTCTTTCCGGGACACCCCTATGGCTACACCTTC.

This clonotype was observed at least ten times. This chain connects TRBV20-1 to TRBJ2-1, with D possibly TRBD2 on 5 matching bases. This CDR3 spans 13 amino acids. CDR1 is DFQATT, CDR2 SNEGSKA, per germline (reference sequence). Trimming removed 6 bases from V and 6 bases from J, with 15 bases in between. The CDR3 bases are TGCAGTGCGAGCATTTGGGAGCGCAATGAGCAGTTCTTC. It specifies CSASIWERNEQFF.

In this sample, this clonotype turned up many times. The J gene is TRBJ1-4, the V gene TRBV29-1, with D unclear. Per germline, CDR1 SQVTM and CDR2 ANQGSEA. V shed 6 bases and J shed 4 bases, with 9 bases lying between them. The CDR3 is 12 amino acids. DNA of the CDR3: TGCAGCGTGAAGGGAGGTAATGAAAAACTGTTTTTT. This codes for CSVKGGNEKLFF.

On this clonotype: At one end the junction does not follow the germline gene, possibly because of a read error. This chain connects TRBV6-2 or TRBV6-3 to TRBJ1-5; D ambiguous. The CDR3 has 14 amino acids. Germline values: CDR1 MNHEY, CDR2 SVGEGT. In nucleotides, the CDR3 is TGTGCCAGAAGCCGCGGGTATGACAATCAGTCCCAGCATTTT. Its protein product is CARSRGYDNQSQHF.

This clonotype was counted at least ten times. This sequence joins TRBV12-5 and TRBJ2-7, with TRBD1 matching 11 bases. The germline gives CDR1 LGHNT, CDR2 FRNRAP. The V and J ends lost 5 bases and 4 bases, in that order; junction bases with no gene match: 4. CDR3 length: 14 residues. DNA for the CDR3: TGTGCTAGTGGTACGGGACAGGGGGTGTACGAGCAGTACTTC. Translating it yields CASGTGQGVYEQYF.

This clonotype was detected ten times or more. The chain recombines TRBV6-6 with TRBJ2-3; unclear D gene. V shed 2 bases and J shed 1 base, with 1 base lying between them. Germline assignment: CDR1 MNHNY and CDR2 SVGAGI (reference sequence). The CDR3 extends over 12 amino acids. The CDR3 loop is CASSYGTDTQYF. The DNA for the CDR3 is TGTGCCAGCAGTTACGGCACAGATACGCAGTATTTT.